This T cell receptor (beta chain) was observed in a study of blood T cell repertoires in COVID-19. About the study: Whether acute or convalescent, the COVID-19 samples came from the United States, Italy and Spain.

Sequenced by immunoSEQ multiplex PCR; TCRdb stores in-frame clones only, minus some. The data hold around 210,000 clones, with almost 85% observed a single time. Trimming took 4 bases from V and 0 from J, leaving 20 bases between them. Germline V gene sequence: CDR1 SGHRS, CDR2 YFSETQ. This CDR3 is built from 18 residues. The TCR originated in a middle-aged man with COVID-19, enrolled during active disease. The chain links TRBV5-1 to TRBJ2-1; D may be TRBD1 (6 bases). The sample comprised peripheral blood. The CDR3: CASSPGALTGSSYNEQFF. The CDR3 DNA sequence: TGCGCCAGCAGCCCCGGGGCCCTAACAGGGAGCTCCTACAATGAGCAGTTCTTC.